Many counts were recorded for the clone carrying this TCR beta chain. V was pared by 5 bases and J by 2 bases, with 9 bases between. CDR1 and CDR2 from the germline V gene are LNHDA and SQIVND (reference sequence). The length of the CDR3 is 13 residues. This entry comes from a study of blood T cell repertoires in COVID-19. In the study overall: T cells, B-cell-depleted T cells, or PBMCs provided the cDNA or gDNA that served as material.

The repertoire was sequenced with immunoSEQ multiplex PCR; TCRdb's copy has only in-frame clones and lacks some. The table lists under 250,000 clones, 83% of them singletons, with about 2.5% in the top ten. The sequence was obtained from a woman in her thirties or forties with active or convalescent COVID-19. The chain is built from TRBV19 and TRBJ1-1; D is undetermined. The material sequenced was peripheral blood. In DNA form, the CDR3 reads TGTGCCAGTAGTGCCAAAGCAAACACTGAAGCTTTCTTT. This encodes CASSAKANTEAFF.